The entry that follows covers one T cell receptor beta chain sequence. What it binds is unknown. The sample originates from a study of Graves' ophthalmopathy and Graves' hyperthyroidism. General study points: Predictions made by the model for ophthalmopathy progression reached roughly 64% sensitivity and 72% to 85% specificity. Appearing in blood as well were most expanded thyroid clonotypes above 0.001 frequency.

RNA transcripts were the template, and TCR beta CDR3 regions were amplified from them. Investigators did first-round RT-PCR with HTBI primers, then second-round multiplex PCR. Each CDR3 protein gets one entry after TCRdb re-called the multiplex PCR reads with MiXCR. The data contain 200,000 to 250,000 distinct CDR3 sequences, roughly 29% of them seen just once; the ten biggest clones take up over 7.5%. From fresh peripheral blood, 8 to 10 ml in volume, the PBMCs were obtained. The sample was peripheral blood. The receptor comes from a man aged 45-65 years with Graves' ophthalmopathy.

CDR3 DNA sequence: TGTGCCAGCAGTTCCCCCCAGGGTATTTTTTCTGGAAACACCATATATTTT. Amino acids: CASSSPQGIFSGNTIYF. The chain combines TRBV28 with TRBJ1-3, with TRBD1 as a possible D gene (5 bases). CDR1 is MDHEN, CDR2 SYDVKM, per germline. V lost 4 bases and J lost 1, with 17 bases in between. This CDR3 is built from 17 residues.